This T cell receptor beta chain was retrieved from a study of CD4 T cells in relation to SARS-CoV-2 and coronaviruses. Study-wide background: Negative control cultures got HIV-1 Nef peptides or no peptide.

Unexposed donor CD4+ T cells date from about 2011-2019, before the COVID-19 pandemic. Isolation of CD4+ T cells took place after approximately 11 days in culture. Approximately 2 million PBMCs per well were cultured with 7.5 to 10 IU/ml IL-2. As to this clone: The target antigen is unknown.

Here immunoSEQ multiplex PCR was the method, and the copy in TCRdb shows in-frame clones only, minus some. The sample holds 24,000 or so clones, about 84% seen once. The sequence came from a human donor in good health. The sequenced material came from CD4+ T cells from PBMCs, cultured in vitro.

The CDR3: CASSLQGTEAFF. The CDR3 coding sequence is TGCGCCAGCAGCTTACAGGGCACTGAAGCTTTCTTT. V gene TRBV5-1 combines with J gene TRBJ1-1; possibly TRBD1 for D (6 bases). The length of the CDR3 is 12 residues. Per germline, CDR1 SGHRS and CDR2 YFSETQ. V was trimmed by 2 bases and J by 4 bases, leaving 6 bases between them.